The 2 T cell receptor beta chains below come from one sample, sequenced in a study of cytotoxic CD8 clonotypes in ibrutinib-treated CLL. The assay was immunoSEQ multiplex PCR, and TCRdb's table has in-frame clones only and misses some. The table lists 300,000 to 400,000 clones, roughly 67% of them singletons, with roughly 6.7% in the top ten. Sequencing used PBMCs, obtained after 36 months of ibrutinib treatment. The source is a human donor with chronic lymphocytic leukemia.

The chain uses TRBV19 and TRBJ2-7; 9 nucleotides agree with TRBD1. With 2 bases clipped from V and 5 bases from J, the junction kept 10 bases outside the gene matches. Germline loops: CDR1 LNHDA, CDR2 SQIVND (reference sequence). The CDR3 runs 16 residues. The CDR3 is CASSITPGTGLNEQYF. The DNA of the CDR3 is TGTGCCAGTAGTATAACCCCCGGGACAGGGTTAAACGAGCAGTACTTC. The variable domain in full, with the rest retrieved from reference TRBV19 and TRBJ2-7, is DGGITQSPKYLFRKEGQNVTLSCEQNLNHDAMYWYRQDPGQGLRLIYYSQIVNDFQKGDIAEGYSVSREKKESFPLTVTSAQKNPTAFYLCASSITPGTGLNEQYFGPGTRLTVT.

This clone occurred a few times. The chain couples TRBV9 to TRBJ2-1; 7 bases fit TRBD1. Germline CDR1 reads SGDLS; CDR2 reads YYNGEE. With 4 bases clipped from V and 0 bases from J, the junction kept 1 base outside the gene matches. The CDR3 sequence is 14 residues long. CDR3 sequence (DNA): TGTGCCAGCAGCCGGGACAGCTCCTACAATGAGCAGTTCTTC. Translated: CASSRDSSYNEQFF.